Below, 12 T cell receptor beta chains from the same sample are listed, as sequenced in a study of neurological immune-mediated disorders. TCRdb re-called the 5' RACE reads with MiXCR, one entry per CDR3 protein. Among 93,000 or so distinct CDR3 sequences listed, under 14% were seen once. Described time point: longitudinal time-point 3. The sequencing input was PBMCs. The receptors here all came from a female donor with HTLV-1-associated myelopathy (HAM/TSP).

This clonotype came up many times. The chain carries TRBV12-3 or TRBV12-4 and TRBJ2-1; D is uncertain. The V gene lost 0 bases and the J gene lost 9 bases, with 9 bases spanning the gap. The CDR3 is 13 amino acids. CDR3 DNA sequence: TGTGCCAGCAGTTTAGCGGGATTCGCTGAGCAGTTCTTC. Translated: CASSLAGFAEQFF.

This clonotype is judged medium-sized. At one end the junction does not follow the germline gene, possibly because of a read error. The chain uses TRBV2 and TRBJ2-3, with D possibly matching TRBD2 (6 bases). The germline CDR1 and CDR2 sequences are SNHLY and FYNNEI. This CDR3 is 13 amino acids long. The CDR3 DNA is TGTGCCAGCAGCTCTACTAGCACTGATACGCAGTATTTT. Its translation is CASSSTSTDTQYF. Using reference TRBV2 and TRBJ2-3 for the parts outside the CDR3, the full variable domain is EPEVTQTPSHQVTQMGQEVILRCVPISNHLYFYWYRQILGQKVEFLVSFYNNEISEKSEIFDDQFSVERPDGSNFTLKIRSTKLEDSAMYFCASSSTSTDTQYFGPGTRLTVL.

This clonotype was observed many times. The gene calls are TRBV27 and TRBJ2-1; D is ambiguous. Looked up from germline, CDR1 is MNHEY and CDR2 is SMNVEV (reference sequence). The germline V and J ends were trimmed by 7 bases and 9 bases, with 22 bases remaining between them. The CDR3 length is 15 residues. The CDR3 DNA reads TGTGCCAGCAAAATGGACGTTAATCCAGTGGGTGAGCAGTTCTTC. As protein: CASKMDVNPVGEQFF.

This clonotype was counted at least ten times. The J gene is TRBJ2-2, the V gene TRBV20-1, with 10 bases matching TRBD2. J gave up 1 base and V 1 base, and 6 bases lay outside the gene matches. The germline CDR1 and CDR2 sequences are DFQATT and SNEGSKA (reference sequence). The length of the CDR3 is 17 residues. Here the CDR3 reads CSARGLAGALNTGELFF. The CDR3 region has the DNA TGCAGTGCTAGAGGGCTAGCGGGGGCGTTGAACACCGGGGAGCTGTTTTTT.

This clonotype appeared many times. The J gene is TRBJ2-3, the V gene TRBV12-3 or TRBV12-4; tentatively, D is TRBD1 or TRBD2 (5 bases each). CDR3 length: 15 amino acids. The ends were cut back, 4 bases at V and 1 base at J, with 12 bases in the middle. The CDR3 sequence is CASSSHLGGTDTQYF. CDR3 in DNA: TGTGCCAGCAGTTCCCATTTGGGGGGCACAGATACGCAGTATTTT.

This clonotype was observed many times. This sequence joins TRBV7-9 and TRBJ2-1; D may be TRBD1 (5 bases). The CDR3 length is 13 residues. V shed 3 bases and J shed 9 bases, with 12 bases lying between them. CDR1 SEHNR and CDR2 FQNEAQ come from the germline V gene (reference sequence). DNA of the CDR3: TGTGCCAGCAGCTTTACTCTTCAGGGTGAGCAGTTCTTC. Protein product: CASSFTLQGEQFF.

This rearrangement joins TRBV5-1 to TRBJ2-5; D possibly matches TRBD1 or TRBD2 (6 bases each). The CDR3 length is 15 residues. Trimming left V 4 bases short and J 4 bases short, with 17 bases between. Looked up from germline, CDR1 is SGHRS and CDR2 is YFSETQ. In DNA, the CDR3 is TGCGCCAGCAGCACCGGGACTGGGGGCCGAGAGACCCAGTACTTC. Protein sequence: CASSTGTGGRETQYF.

The sample holds many counts of this clonotype. The chain carries TRBV2 and TRBJ2-7; TRBD1 might be the D (6 bases). This CDR3 has 15 amino acids. The ends were cut back, 6 bases at V and 6 bases at J, with 21 bases in the middle. CDR1 and CDR2 from the germline V gene are SNHLY and FYNNEI. The CDR3 here is CASRGTKAGRLEQYF. The CDR3 DNA reads as TGTGCCAGCAGGGGGACAAAGGCGGGCAGACTCGAGCAGTACTTC. The whole variable domain, filled in from reference TRBV2 and TRBJ2-7, reads EPEVTQTPSHQVTQMGQEVILRCVPISNHLYFYWYRQILGQKVEFLVSFYNNEISEKSEIFDDQFSVERPDGSNFTLKIRSTKLEDSAMYFCASRGTKAGRLEQYFGPGTRLTVT.

In the case of this clonotype: A much larger clonotype is one base distant, so this may be a read error. This sequence joins TRBV5-1 and TRBJ1-2; D unclear. V gave up 9 bases and J gave up 1 base, with 13 bases separating them. This CDR3 is built from 13 residues. Per germline, CDR1 SGHRS and CDR2 YFSETQ. CDR3 coding DNA: TGCGCCATCCAGGTCAGCCGTAACTATGGCTACACCTTC. Its protein product is CAIQVSRNYGYTF.

This clonotype was counted ten times or more. The chain links TRBV14 to TRBJ1-3; 8 nucleotides line up with TRBD1. CDR1 is SGHDN, CDR2 FVKESK, per germline. The trim removed 5 bases at V and 4 bases at J, leaving 7 bases unmatched. The CDR3 spans 15 residues. CDR3 DNA sequence: TGTGCCAGCAGCGCTGGACAGGGTGCAGGAAACACCATATATTTT. It codes for CASSAGQGAGNTIYF.

At least ten counts were recorded for this clonotype. This chain joins TRBV20-1 and TRBJ2-1; TRBD2 matches 14 bases. There are 16 residues in the CDR3. The junction had 9 bases not matched to a gene; V was cut back by 5 bases and J by 6 bases. CDR1 is DFQATT, CDR2 SNEGSKA, per germline (reference sequence). CDR3: CSAPGLAGGYLNEQFF. The CDR3 region has the DNA TGCAGTGCTCCCGGACTAGCGGGGGGTTACCTCAATGAGCAGTTCTTC.

The table lists this clonotype with many counts. J is TRBJ2-2 and V is TRBV5-1, with a weak D call TRBD2 (5 bases). This CDR3 contains 17 residues. The V gene's germline CDR1 is SGHRS and CDR2 YFSETQ. Trimming removed 0 bases from V and 3 bases from J, with 15 bases in between. The CDR3 protein is CASSLETAGAYTGELFF. CDR3 nucleotide sequence: TGCGCCAGCAGCTTGGAGACGGCGGGCGCGTACACCGGGGAGCTGTTTTTT.